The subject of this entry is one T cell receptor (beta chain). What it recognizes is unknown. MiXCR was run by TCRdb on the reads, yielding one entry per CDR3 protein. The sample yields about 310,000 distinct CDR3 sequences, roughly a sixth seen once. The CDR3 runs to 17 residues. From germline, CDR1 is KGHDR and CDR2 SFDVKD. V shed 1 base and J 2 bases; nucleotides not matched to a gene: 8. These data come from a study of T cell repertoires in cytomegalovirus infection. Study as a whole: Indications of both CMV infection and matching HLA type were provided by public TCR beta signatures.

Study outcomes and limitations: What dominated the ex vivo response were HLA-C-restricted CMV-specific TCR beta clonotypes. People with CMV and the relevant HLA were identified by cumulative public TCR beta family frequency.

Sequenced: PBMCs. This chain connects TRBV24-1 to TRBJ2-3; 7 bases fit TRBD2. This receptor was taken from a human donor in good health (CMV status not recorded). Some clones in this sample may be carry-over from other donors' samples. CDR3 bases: TGTGCCACCAGTGATTTCCCGGGGGGTACCCCCACAGATACGCAGTATTTT. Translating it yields CATSDFPGGTPTDTQYF.